The next 26 T cell receptor beta chains were all read from a single sample in a study of T cells in Graves' hyperthyroidism and ophthalmopathy (dated by TCRdb to about 2019). Receptor libraries were prepared by multiplex PCR. Instrument on record: Illumina HiSeq 2000. TCR beta CDR3 regions were amplified from RNA transcripts. The TCR CDR3 was subjected to a first round of RT-PCR using the HTBI primer set and the Qiagen OneStep RT-PCR kit. Starting from the raw public reads, TCRdb applied fastp trimming at Q25, assembled clones with MiXCR and retained in-frame beta chains. Every distinct CDR3 protein forms one entry, paired with its most common genes and DNA. In all, the sample holds around 350,000 distinct CDR3 sequences, and 15% to 20% of those were seen once. Together, the top ten hold approximately 35% of the sample. The sample consisted of blood. The source is a woman aged 25 to 39 with Graves' hyperthyroidism that later progressed to Graves' ophthalmopathy.

Regarding this clonotype: This may come from a read error, since a much larger clone is one base off. The chain employs TRBV3-1 and TRBJ2-5; 8 bases agree with TRBD2. Germline V CDR1 and CDR2: LGHDT, YNNKEL (reference sequence). This CDR3 has 16 amino acids. Trimming removed 0 bases from V and 0 bases from J; junction bases left unmatched: 3. CDR3 residues: CASSQEISGDQETQYF. As DNA, the CDR3 is TGTGCCAGCAGCCAAGAGATTAGCGGGGACCAAGAGACCCAGTACTTC.

This clonotype was recorded at least ten times. The chain links TRBV6-1 to TRBJ2-1; D unresolved. There are 15 residues in the CDR3. Germline loops: CDR1 MNHNS, CDR2 SASEGT. V was trimmed by 5 bases and J by 2 bases, leaving 13 bases between them. In nucleotides, the CDR3 is TGTGCCAGCAGTCCCTTTCCAAATACCTACAATGAGCAGTTCTTC. Translated, it gives CASSPFPNTYNEQFF.

The V call is TRBV12-3 or TRBV12-4, the J call TRBJ1-1, with TRBD1 identical over 7 bases. CDR3 length: 15 residues. After removal of 2 bases from V and 7 bases from J, the junction contained 10 bases not matched to a gene. The CDR3 bases are TGTGCCAGCAGTTTAAATCGGGGACAGCGGATTGAAGCTTTCTTT. It yields the protein CASSLNRGQRIEAFF.

Concerning this clonotype itself: Just one base apart from a much larger clone, this may be a read error. The chain couples TRBV20-1 to TRBJ1-1, with TRBD1 matching 8 bases. V was pared by 5 bases and J by 4 bases, with 6 bases of the junction left unmatched. Germline V gene sequence: CDR1 DFQATT, CDR2 SNEGSKA (reference sequence). The CDR3 length is 13 residues. This CDR3 is CSALDRVSTEAFF. For the CDR3, the DNA is TGCAGTGCTTTGGACAGGGTGAGCACTGAAGCTTTCTTT.

This clonotype was picked up many times. V and J are TRBV28 and TRBJ2-7; possible D gene TRBD1, 5 bases. CDR1 MDHEN and CDR2 SYDVKM come from the germline V gene. This CDR3 is built from 18 residues. V was trimmed by 5 bases and J by 4 bases, leaving 27 bases between them. The chain's CDR3 is CASSPYLLLLQGAYEQYF. CDR3 bases: TGTGCCAGCAGTCCATACCTCTTGCTTCTTCAGGGTGCTTACGAGCAGTACTTC. Filled out from reference TRBV28 and TRBJ2-7, the complete variable domain reads DVKVTQSSRYLVKRTGEKVFLECVQDMDHENMFWYRQDPGLGLRLIYFSYDVKMKEKGDIPEGYSVSREKKERFSLILESASTNQTSMYLCASSPYLLLLQGAYEQYFGPGTRLTVT.

The chain carries TRBV5-5 and TRBJ2-3; 7 bases align to TRBD1. Germline CDR1 is SGHKS and CDR2 is YYEKEE (reference sequence). Trimming cost V 4 bases and J 2 bases; bases outside gene matches: 4. CDR3 length: 14 residues. CDR3 DNA: TGTGCCAGCAGCCTGGGACAGTACACAGATACGCAGTATTTT. This codes for CASSLGQYTDTQYF.

In its sample, this clonotype was seen a few times. V gene TRBV4-1 combines with J gene TRBJ1-4; 7 bases map to TRBD1. The V segment lost 6 bases and the J segment 6 bases; nucleotides outside the gene matches: 13. The V gene's germline CDR1 is MGHRA and CDR2 YSYEKL. This CDR3 has 16 residues. This CDR3 is CASSSGPRDRDEKLFF. The CDR3 DNA reads TGCGCCAGCAGTTCTGGACCACGGGACAGAGATGAAAAACTGTTTTTT.

There are many counts of this clonotype. The chain recombines TRBV7-2 with TRBJ2-3; 8 bases match TRBD1. The germline V gene has CDR1 SGHTA and CDR2 FQGNSA. V was pared by 8 bases and J by 2 bases, with 6 bases of the junction left unmatched. The CDR3 spans 14 residues. The CDR3 DNA follows: TGTGCCAGCGAATGGGACAGGCTCACAGATACGCAGTATTTT. Amino acid sequence: CASEWDRLTDTQYF.

The sample holds many counts of this clonotype. This chain uses TRBV25-1 with TRBJ2-7, with 7 positions matching TRBD1. With 4 bases clipped from V and 0 bases from J, the junction kept 9 bases outside the gene matches. The CDR3 covers 16 residues. The germline gives CDR1 MGHDK, CDR2 SYGVNS. The CDR3 here is CASSATRDSSSYEQYF. For the CDR3, the DNA is TGTGCCAGCAGTGCCACCCGGGACAGCTCCTCCTACGAGCAGTACTTC.

Remarks on this clonotype: One base away lies a much larger clone, so this may be a sequencing read error. The rearrangement joins TRBV11-2 to TRBJ2-2; D is perhaps TRBD1 or TRBD2 (5 bases each). The CDR3 runs 14 residues. CDR1 is SGHAT and CDR2 is FQNNGV in the germline V gene. Here the CDR3 DNA reads TGTGCCAGCAGCCGGGCCCCAGGCACCGGGGACCTGTTTTTT. The encoded protein is CASSRAPGTGDLFF.

This clonotype was counted ten times or more. The chain employs TRBV6-1 and TRBJ1-6; unclear D gene. Germline assignment: CDR1 MNHNS and CDR2 SASEGT. The CDR3 runs 14 residues. V lost 5 bases and J lost 10, with 15 bases in between. The CDR3 bases are TGTGCCAGCAGTCCCGCCGAGGAGAGATCACCCCTCCACTTT. Translated, it gives CASSPAEERSPLHF.

This clonotype was observed many times. The rearrangement joins TRBV11-2 to TRBJ2-1; D gene unclear. This CDR3 region has 15 residues. Per the germline V gene, CDR1 is SGHAT and CDR2 is FQNNGV. The V gene lost 0 bases and the J gene lost 9 bases, with 15 bases spanning the gap. Written as DNA, the CDR3 is TGTGCCAGCAGCTTAGAATTTTTGGAAGGTGGTGAGCAGTTCTTC. Its translation: CASSLEFLEGGEQFF. Full variable domain (missing parts from reference TRBV11-2 and TRBJ2-1): EAGVAQSPRYKIIEKRQSVAFWCNPISGHATLYWYQQILGQGPKLLIQFQNNGVVDDSQLPKDRFSAERLKGVDSTLKIQPAKLEDSAVYLCASSLEFLEGGEQFFGPGTRLTVL.

The chain employs TRBV11-2 and TRBJ1-1; D remains ambiguous. Germline V gives CDR1 SGHAT, CDR2 FQNNGV. V gave up 4 bases and J gave up 3 bases, with 9 bases separating them. The CDR3 loop spans 13 amino acids. The CDR3 is CASSWVQYTEAFF. In DNA, the CDR3 is TGTGCCAGCAGCTGGGTCCAGTACACTGAAGCTTTCTTT. Based on the CDR3 plus reference TRBV11-2 and TRBJ1-1, the full variable domain is EAGVAQSPRYKIIEKRQSVAFWCNPISGHATLYWYQQILGQGPKLLIQFQNNGVVDDSQLPKDRFSAERLKGVDSTLKIQPAKLEDSAVYLCASSWVQYTEAFFGQGTRLTVV.

The chain couples TRBV4-1 to TRBJ1-1; the D gene is possibly TRBD1 (5 bases). The ends were cut back, 8 bases at V and 5 bases at J, with 18 bases in the middle. The CDR3 contains 14 residues. CDR1 and CDR2 (germline): MGHRA, YSYEKL. For the CDR3, the DNA is TGCGCCAGCGGAATGCGACTTAAGGGGACTGAAGCTTTCTTT. Protein product: CASGMRLKGTEAFF.

This clonotype appeared a few times. V gene TRBV5-1 combines with J gene TRBJ2-7; D uncertain. Trimming pared 5 bases from V and 0 bases from J, leaving 12 bases between. CDR1 and CDR2 from the germline V gene are SGHRS and YFSETQ. This CDR3 is built from 14 residues. The CDR3 protein is CASSTGLSSYEQYF. The CDR3 nucleotides are TGCGCCAGCAGTACGGGTCTGTCCTCCTACGAGCAGTACTTC.

This clonotype was counted between two and nine times. The rearrangement links TRBV3-1 to TRBJ2-2; possibly TRBD2 for D (6 bases). Looked up from germline, CDR1 is LGHDT and CDR2 is YNNKEL (reference sequence). Trimming removed 2 bases from V and 0 bases from J, with 22 bases in between. The CDR3 runs to 20 residues. The CDR3 DNA reads as TGTGCCAGCAGCCAACAAGCCCAGGCTCGAGCGGGTACGAACACCGGGGAGCTGTTTTTT. It encodes CASSQQAQARAGTNTGELFF. Together with reference TRBV3-1 and TRBJ2-2, the CDR3 gives the full variable domain: DTAVSQTPKYLVTQMGNDKSIKCEQNLGHDTMYWYKQDSKKFLKIMFSYNNKELIINETVPNRFSPKSPDKAHLNLHINSLELGDSAVYFCASSQQAQARAGTNTGELFFGEGSRLTVL.

This clonotype appeared many times. V gene TRBV29-1 combines with J gene TRBJ2-7; D may match TRBD1 or TRBD2 (5 bases each). The CDR3 runs 13 residues. Germline V lookup: CDR1 SQVTM, CDR2 ANQGSEA. The V gene lost 6 bases and the J gene lost 4 bases, with 16 bases spanning the gap. The CDR3 DNA reads as TGCAGCGTGGAGGAAGGGGAAGGTTACGAGCAGTACTTC. This gives the protein CSVEEGEGYEQYF.

This clonotype was counted ten times or more. The V and J genes are TRBV28 and TRBJ1-5; TRBD1 is a possible D gene (5 bases). Trimming took off 8 bases at V and 7 bases at J, with 15 bases between the two ends. The CDR3 has 13 residues. Germline V gene data show CDR1 as MDHEN and CDR2 as SYDVKM. In DNA form, the CDR3 reads TGTGCCAGCGGGTACCGGGGCACCCAGCCCCAGCATTTT. Translating gives CASGYRGTQPQHF.

The chain uses TRBV20-1 and TRBJ2-7, with 8 bases matching TRBD2. CDR1 DFQATT and CDR2 SNEGSKA come from the germline V gene (reference sequence). This CDR3 has 14 amino acids. The V and J ends lost 5 bases and 2 bases, in that order; junction bases with no gene match: 8. CDR3 protein: CSASRTSPPYEQYF. The CDR3 coding sequence is TGCAGTGCTTCTCGGACTAGCCCTCCCTACGAGCAGTACTTC.

On this clonotype itself: Since a much larger clone is just one base distant, this may be a read error. CDR3 nucleotides: TGTGCCAGTAGTATATGGACTAGCTCTAGCACAGATACGCAGTATTTT. It translates to CASSIWTSSSTDTQYF. This chain uses TRBV19 with TRBJ2-3; 8 nucleotides align to TRBD2. Trimming at V came to 2 bases and at J to 0 bases, leaving 4 bases not matched to a gene. CDR1 LNHDA and CDR2 SQIVND come from the germline V gene (reference sequence). CDR3 size: 16 residues.

This clonotype was observed many times. This sequence joins TRBV2 and TRBJ1-1, with 10 bases lining up with TRBD1. The CDR3 length is 14 residues. Germline CDR1 SNHLY, CDR2 FYNNEI. V trimming: 7 bases; J trimming: 5 bases; junction bases outside the gene matches: 7. The CDR3 nucleotides read TGTGCCAGCAACCCGGGACAGGGGATAACTGAAGCTTTCTTT. It encodes CASNPGQGITEAFF.

This clonotype has ten or more counts. The V call is TRBV12-3 or TRBV12-4, the J call TRBJ1-6; D not certain. This CDR3 region has 14 residues. V lost 2 bases, J lost 6 bases, and 8 bases lay in between. The CDR3 region is CASSLQEFNSPLHF. CDR3 nucleotides: TGTGCCAGCAGTTTACAGGAGTTTAATTCACCCCTCCACTTT.

This clonotype occurred many times. The gene calls are TRBV6-5 and TRBJ1-1; the D is unclear. In germline, CDR1 is MNHEY, CDR2 SVGAGI. V was cut by 3 bases and J by 8 bases, with 13 bases left in between. CDR3 length: 13 amino acids. The CDR3 is CASSYRPGIEAFF. The CDR3 DNA follows: TGTGCCAGCAGTTATCGTCCTGGGATCGAAGCTTTCTTT.

The chain carries TRBV12-3 or TRBV12-4 and TRBJ1-1, with 9 bases that match TRBD1. Trimming took 8 bases from V and 4 from J; bases not matched to a gene: 8. The CDR3 consists of 14 residues. This CDR3 is CASAPTGGGTEAFF. The CDR3 region has the DNA TGTGCCAGCGCCCCGACAGGGGGAGGCACTGAAGCTTTCTTT.

The table lists this clonotype with a few counts. DNA of the CDR3: TGTGCCAGCAGCGTAGGAGACAGGGGCTACTACGAGCAGTACTTC. This gives the protein CASSVGDRGYYEQYF. This chain connects TRBV9 to TRBJ2-7, with TRBD1 matching 8 bases. CDR3 size: 15 residues. The ends lost 0 bases at V and 3 bases at J; junction bases unmatched: 5. CDR1 is SGDLS, CDR2 YYNGEE, per germline.

This clonotype showed up many times. V gene TRBV24-1 combines with J gene TRBJ1-1, with a weak D call TRBD1 (6 bases). The CDR3 loop spans 15 amino acids. V was shortened by 3 bases and J by 0 bases, with 10 bases between the two germline ends. Germline V gene sequence: CDR1 KGHDR, CDR2 SFDVKD. In nucleotides, the CDR3 is TGTGCCACCAGTGATCATTCAGGGGTGAACACTGAAGCTTTCTTT. This gives the protein CATSDHSGVNTEAFF.